This is a list of T cell receptor beta chains from one sample in a study of PD-1 blockade in classical Hodgkin lymphoma. Clones were sequenced by immunoSEQ multiplex PCR, and TCRdb holds only the in-frame ones, with some missing. The table lists around 23,000 clones, roughly 84% of them singletons. Sequencing was performed on CD4+ T cells from blood, taken at baseline. Every receptor here comes from a human donor with classical Hodgkin lymphoma. Each CDR3 is given with its conserved first and last residue. Only part of the rows carry a size: once, few, many, or a class if the clone is expanded.

TRBJ1-5,-,TRBV6-1,CASRTQTGDGQPQHF
TRBJ1-4,-,TRBV7-6,CASSLEVGRGEKLFF
TRBJ1-1,-,TRBV4-2,CASSSQGDTEAFF
TRBJ2-1,-,TRBV30,CAWSVRMGQGINEQFF
TRBJ2-2,-,TRBV5-1,CASSLVRQGAIGELFF
TRBJ2-5,-,TRBV6-1,CASSESGVPGQGDETQYF
TRBJ1-5,-,TRBV4-3,CASSHRLQGQPQHF
TRBJ1-2,once,TRBV5-1,CASSSSSYRGRADPNYGYTF
TRBJ2-7,-,TRBV18,CASSGGQGIYEQYF
TRBJ1-1,-,TRBV7-2,CASSLEYSQTAFF
TRBJ2-2,once,TRBV5-1,CATGQGTTGELFF
TRBJ1-2,once,TRBV7-8,CASSLAYGGENYGYTF
TRBJ2-1,-,TRBV19,CATSIPGGNEQFF
TRBJ1-2,few,TRBV19,CASSPGWGQTLYGYTF
TRBJ1-2,-,TRBV6-6,CASSSLGGTGGSGYTF
TRBJ1-6,few,TRBV19,CASTPGQYNSPLHF
TRBJ2-7,-,TRBV5-1,CASSYQGSSYEQYF
TRBJ2-3,-,TRBV27,CASSFQGTGDTQYF
TRBJ1-1,once,TRBV30,CAWGERYEAFF
TRBJ2-1,-,TRBV7-6,CASSRLGQQFF
TRBJ1-5,-,TRBV28,CASSFKGQGGRFSNQPQHF
TRBJ2-3,-,TRBV11-2,CASSPGIGRYTDTQYF
TRBJ2-3,-,TRBV19,CASRVDTDTQYF
TRBJ1-2,-,TRBV7-2,CASSLFPDRDYYGYTF
TRBJ2-5,-,TRBV30,CARGTSGETQYF
TRBJ1-6,-,TRBV6-6,CASSYWENSPLHF
TRBJ1-2,-,TRBV6-6,CASSSPLGRSDGYTF
TRBJ2-3,once,TRBV7-9,CASSRNVGIRTDTQYF
TRBJ2-5,-,TRBV2,CASSARGIQETQYF
TRBJ2-1,-,TRBV28,CATIDYRGAPLEQFF
TRBJ1-5,-,TRBV9,CASGQTSSDQPQHF
TRBJ2-7,-,TRBV4-2,CASSQISTGGISYEQYF
TRBJ2-7,-,TRBV7-2,CASSLVGDRAYEQYF
TRBJ2-5,-,TRBV11-3,CASSFPGGQSQYF
TRBJ2-6,-,TRBV4-3,CASSQEWDISGANVLTF
TRBJ2-4,-,TRBV2,CASSEVNVRNIQYF
TRBJ1-1,-,TRBV14,CASLGLGSGNTEAFF
TRBJ1-6,once,TRBV19,CASSALDRNNSPLHF
TRBJ1-6,-,TRBV7-9,CASSFDRGISPLHF
TRBJ1-1,-,TRBV6-5,CASSYIGGTEAFF
TRBJ1-2,-,TRBV7-2,CASSIAKTTGGGYTF
TRBJ2-2,once,TRBV4-3,CASSQGQSNTGELFF
TRBJ1-3,-,TRBV19,CASIRDRGSGNTIYF